This TCR beta chain was documented in a study of T cell responses to AZD1222 COVID-19 vaccine. Measured with immunoSEQ multiplex PCR; TCRdb has only the in-frame clones, and not every one. The sample consists of about 100,000 clones, about 83% of them appearing once. V gave up 1 base and J gave up 0 bases, with 10 bases separating them. The CDR3 runs 15 residues. Per germline, CDR1 SGHNT and CDR2 YENEEA. The rearrangement uses TRBV11-3 and TRBJ2-7; tentatively, D is TRBD2 (6 bases). This receptor was taken from an adult in good health. The specimen was peripheral blood, collected on day 0 of AZD1222 vaccination. The CDR3 sequence is CASSLAYGSSYEQYF. The CDR3 DNA follows: TGTGCCAGCAGCTTAGCCTACGGGAGCTCCTACGAGCAGTACTTC.